The TCR beta chain described here comes from a study of beta chain features in type 1 diabetes. This CDR3 comprises 16 residues. Trimming cost V 5 bases and J 3 bases, with 16 bases left between them. Germline CDR1 MDHEN, CDR2 SYDVKM. This clone was seen only a few times. The investigators reverse transcribed all of the isolated RNA, so they sequenced expressed TCRB transcripts. Only in-frame clones appear in the TCRdb table, and some are missing; sequencing was by immunoSEQ multiplex PCR. The profile shows 860,000 or so clones, 17% of them singletons. The specimen sequenced was naive CD4+ T cells from blood. The receptor was derived from a woman younger than 30 in good health. V and J are TRBV28 and TRBJ2-2; maybe TRBD1 (5 bases). The CDR3 bases are TGTGCCAGCAGTCCCGCTGGGGCAGGTCACACCGGGGAGCTGTTTTTT. Encoded protein: CASSPAGAGHTGELFF.